This T cell receptor (beta chain) was observed in a study of monozygotic twins with inflammatory bowel disease. The CDR3 runs 13 residues. CDR1 and CDR2 from the germline V gene are SGHRS and YFSETQ. Study-wide results and caveats: Between concordant and discordant twins, repertoire similarity failed to differ, a result that limited power may explain. Researchers report that IBD patients shared fewer clonotypes with others than healthy twins, especially amid disease activity. Subtypes among T cells remained indistinguishable.

Reprocessing the 5' RACE reads, TCRdb reports a single entry for every CDR3 protein and omits DNA. Here the sample table reports some 150,000 distinct CDR3 sequences. A remark on this clonotype: As yet, its antigen is unknown.

Sequenced sample: blood. This TCR was recovered from a human donor with ulcerative colitis or Crohn's disease, or a healthy co-twin of an affected twin (not recorded which). The V and J genes are TRBV5-1 and TRBJ1-1; the D call of TRBD1 rests on TCRdb alone, since no DNA is present to check it. Here the CDR3 reads CASSLGDVGEAFF. Together with reference TRBV5-1 and TRBJ1-1, the CDR3 gives the full variable domain: KAGVTQTPRYLIKTRGQQVTLSCSPISGHRSVSWYQQTPGQGLQFLFEYFSETQRNKGNFPGRFSGRQFSNSRSEMNVSTLELGDSALYLCASSLGDVGEAFFGQGTRLTVV.